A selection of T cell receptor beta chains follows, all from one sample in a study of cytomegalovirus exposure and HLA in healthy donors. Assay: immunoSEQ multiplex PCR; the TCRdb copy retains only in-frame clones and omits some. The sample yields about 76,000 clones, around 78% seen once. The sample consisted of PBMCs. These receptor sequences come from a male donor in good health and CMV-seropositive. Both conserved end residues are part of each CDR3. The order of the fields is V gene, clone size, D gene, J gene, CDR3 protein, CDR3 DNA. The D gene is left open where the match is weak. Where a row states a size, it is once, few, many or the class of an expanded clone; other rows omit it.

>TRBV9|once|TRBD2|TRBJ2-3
CASSVEERGSTDTQYF
TGTGCCAGCAGCGTAGAGGAGCGGGGTAGCACAGATACGCAGTATTTT
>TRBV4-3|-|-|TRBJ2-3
CASSLQTGSGVDTQYF
TGCGCCAGCAGCTTACAGACCGGATCAGGGGTGGATACGCAGTATTTT
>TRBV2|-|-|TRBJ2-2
CASRSYTGELFF
TGTGCCAGCAGGAGTTACACCGGGGAGCTGTTTTTT
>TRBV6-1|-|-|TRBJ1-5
CASSVSSNQPQHF
TGTGCCAGCAGTGTGAGCAGCAATCAGCCCCAGCATTTT
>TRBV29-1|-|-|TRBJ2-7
CSVEGQFAYEQYF
TGCAGCGTTGAAGGACAGTTTGCCTACGAGCAGTACTTC
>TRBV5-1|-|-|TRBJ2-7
CASRLGTPSYEQYF
TGCGCCAGCAGACTTGGGACTCCCTCCTACGAGCAGTACTTC
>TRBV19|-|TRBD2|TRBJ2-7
CASSIDGTSGSYEQYF
TGTGCCAGTAGTATAGATGGGACTAGCGGCTCCTACGAGCAGTACTTC
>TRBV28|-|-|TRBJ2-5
CASSLISETQYF
TGTGCCAGCAGTTTAATTAGCGAGACCCAGTACTTC
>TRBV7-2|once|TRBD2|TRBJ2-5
CASSLALAGGVTQYF
TGTGCCAGCAGCTTAGCGCTAGCGGGAGGTGTGACCCAGTACTTC
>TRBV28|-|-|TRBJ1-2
CASSFRGYGYTF
TGTGCCAGCAGTTTTAGGGGTTATGGCTACACCTTC
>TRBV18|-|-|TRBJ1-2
CASSLDGGWGYTF
TGTGCCAGCTCACTGGACGGGGGTTGGGGCTACACCTTC
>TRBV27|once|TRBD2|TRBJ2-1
CASRPRTSGRNEQFF
TGTGCCAGCAGGCCTAGAACTAGCGGGAGGAATGAGCAGTTCTTC
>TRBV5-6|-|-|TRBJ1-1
CASSLGQSPEAFF
TGTGCCAGCAGCTTAGGACAGTCGCCTGAAGCTTTCTTT
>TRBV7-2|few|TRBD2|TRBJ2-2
CASRRLAGVVGELFF
TGTGCCAGCAGAAGACTAGCGGGAGTAGTCGGGGAGCTGTTTTTT
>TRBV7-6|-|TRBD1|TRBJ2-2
CASSLGTAGTGELFF
TGTGCCAGCAGCTTGGGGACAGCCGGCACCGGGGAGCTGTTTTTT
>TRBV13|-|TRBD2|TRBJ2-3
CASSFSNLAGGTFTDTQYF
TGTGCCAGCAGCTTTTCCAATTTAGCGGGAGGGACTTTCACAGATACGCAGTATTTT
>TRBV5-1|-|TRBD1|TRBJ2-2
CASSLTGGNTGELFF
TGCGCCAGCAGCCTGACAGGGGGGAACACCGGGGAGCTGTTTTTT
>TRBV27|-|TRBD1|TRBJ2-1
CASSPVTGTGVYNEQFF
TGTGCCAGCAGCCCTGTAACCGGGACAGGAGTTTACAATGAGCAGTTCTTC
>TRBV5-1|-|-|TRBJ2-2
CASSLTGPGELNTGELFF
TGCGCCAGCAGCCTGACGGGACCAGGGGAACTCAACACCGGGGAGCTGTTTTTT
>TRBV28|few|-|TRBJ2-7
CASMEGAFSYEQYF
TGTGCCAGCATGGAGGGAGCCTTCTCCTACGAGCAGTACTTC
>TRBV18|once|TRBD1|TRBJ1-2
CASSPLDRDHGYTF
TGTGCCAGCTCACCGCTCGACAGGGACCATGGCTACACCTTC
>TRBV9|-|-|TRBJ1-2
CASSVSPSRGANYGYTF
TGTGCCAGCAGCGTAAGTCCCTCTCGGGGGGCTAACTATGGCTACACCTTC
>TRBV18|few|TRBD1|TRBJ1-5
CASSPGQGQPQHF
TGTGCCAGCTCACCGGGACAGGGCCAGCCCCAGCATTTT
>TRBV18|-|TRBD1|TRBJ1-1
CASSPILQGAGTEAFF
TGTGCCAGCTCACCGATTTTGCAGGGGGCGGGCACTGAAGCTTTCTTT
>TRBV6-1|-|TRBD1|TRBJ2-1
CASSAINRGQFF
TGTGCCAGCAGTGCCATAAACAGGGGGCAGTTCTTC
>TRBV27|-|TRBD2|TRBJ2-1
CASSFSVSGRAYGDEQFF
TGTGCCAGCAGTTTTAGTGTTAGCGGGAGGGCCTATGGCGATGAGCAGTTCTTC
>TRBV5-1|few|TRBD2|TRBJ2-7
CASSLAASGTYEQYF
TGCGCCAGCAGCTTGGCGGCTAGCGGGACCTACGAGCAGTACTTC
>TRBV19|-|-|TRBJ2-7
CASSPGVEQYF
TGTGCCAGTAGCCCGGGGGTCGAGCAGTACTTC
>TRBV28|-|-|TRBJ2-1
CASSLNPTSSYNEQFF
TGTGCCAGCAGTTTAAATCCCACCAGCTCCTACAATGAGCAGTTCTTC
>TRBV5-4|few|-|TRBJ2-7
CASSLAGPPYEQYF
TGTGCCAGCAGCTTGGCTGGGCCCCCCTACGAGCAGTACTTC
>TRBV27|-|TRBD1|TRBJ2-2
CASSSGGQENTGELFF
TGTGCCAGCAGTTCTGGGGGACAGGAAAACACCGGGGAGCTGTTTTTT
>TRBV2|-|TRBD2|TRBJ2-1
CASSETSGRWGEQFF
TGTGCCAGCAGTGAGACTAGCGGGAGATGGGGTGAGCAGTTCTTC
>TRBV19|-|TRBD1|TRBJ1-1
CASSIQGANTEAFF
TGTGCCAGTAGTATACAGGGGGCGAACACTGAAGCTTTCTTT
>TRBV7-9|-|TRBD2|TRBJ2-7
CASSRTLAGGQREPYEQYF
TGTGCCAGCAGCCGAACACTAGCGGGAGGCCAAAGAGAGCCCTACGAGCAGTACTTC
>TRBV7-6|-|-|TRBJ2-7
CASSLGLDYEQYF
TGTGCCAGCAGCTTAGGCCTAGACTACGAGCAGTACTTC
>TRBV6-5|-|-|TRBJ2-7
CASSYGQVSYEQYF
TGTGCCAGCAGTTATGGGCAGGTCTCCTACGAGCAGTACTTC
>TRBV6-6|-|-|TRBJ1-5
CASRTGHRSNQPQHF
TGTGCCAGCAGAACGGGACACCGAAGCAATCAGCCCCAGCATTTT
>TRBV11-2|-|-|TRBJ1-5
CASSSMAGDQPQHF
TGTGCCAGCAGCTCGATGGCAGGGGATCAGCCCCAGCATTTT
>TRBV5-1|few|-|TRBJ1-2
CASSGAGKMGYTF
TGCGCCAGCAGCGGGGCAGGGAAGATGGGCTACACCTTC
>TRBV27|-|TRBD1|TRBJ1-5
CASSRGRGGHQPQHF
TGTGCCAGCAGTAGGGGGCGCGGGGGGCATCAGCCCCAGCATTTT
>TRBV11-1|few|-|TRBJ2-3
CASSSRLADTQYF
TGTGCCAGCAGCTCGAGACTAGCAGATACGCAGTATTTT
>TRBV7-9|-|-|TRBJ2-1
CASSPPWAEQFF
TGTGCCAGCAGCCCCCCATGGGCGGAGCAGTTCTTC
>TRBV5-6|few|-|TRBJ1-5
CASSSRAGPQHF
TGTGCCAGCAGCTCACGAGCCGGGCCCCAGCATTTT
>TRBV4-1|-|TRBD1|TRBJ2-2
CASRQRTGDTGELFF
TGCGCCAGCAGGCAAAGGACAGGGGACACCGGGGAGCTGTTTTTT
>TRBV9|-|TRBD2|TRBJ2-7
CASSVTAGVRDEQYF
TGTGCCAGCAGCGTGACAGCGGGAGTTAGGGACGAGCAGTACTTC
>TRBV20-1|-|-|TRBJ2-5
CSAPSQETQYF
TGCAGTGCCCCCTCCCAAGAGACCCAGTACTTC
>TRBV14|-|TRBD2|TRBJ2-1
CASRGTSGSSYNEQFF
TGTGCCAGCAGGGGGACTAGCGGGAGCTCCTACAATGAGCAGTTCTTC
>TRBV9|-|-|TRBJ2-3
CASSRSSGSTDTQYF
TGTGCCAGCAGCCGTTCCAGCGGAAGCACAGATACGCAGTATTTT
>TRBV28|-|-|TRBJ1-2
CASSLQGSYGYTF
TGTGCCAGCAGTTTACAGGGATCTTATGGCTACACCTTC
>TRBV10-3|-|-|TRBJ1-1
CAISESLGKMNTEAFF
TGTGCCATCAGTGAGTCGCTGGGCAAAATGAACACTGAAGCTTTCTTT
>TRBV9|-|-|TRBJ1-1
CASSVGLWTEAFF
TGTGCCAGCAGCGTGGGACTCTGGACTGAAGCTTTCTTT
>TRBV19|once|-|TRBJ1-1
CASSIRGGNTEAFF
TGTGCCAGTAGTATACGGGGGGGGAACACTGAAGCTTTCTTT
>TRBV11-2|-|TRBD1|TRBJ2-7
CASSSRQGGYEQYF
TGTGCCAGCAGCTCCCGACAGGGGGGTTACGAGCAGTACTTC
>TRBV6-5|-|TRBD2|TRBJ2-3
CASRTGGPTDTQYF
TGTGCCAGCAGAACGGGGGGGCCCACAGATACGCAGTATTTT
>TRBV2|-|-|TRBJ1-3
CASSIDRSSGNTIYF
TGTGCCAGCAGCATAGACAGAAGCTCTGGAAACACCATATATTTT
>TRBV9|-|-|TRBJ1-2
CASTQGGDMGNLGRGYTF
TGTGCCAGCACCCAGGGAGGGGACATGGGAAATCTTGGTCGCGGCTACACCTTC
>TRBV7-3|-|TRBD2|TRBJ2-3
CASSPGLAGGSTDTQYF
TGTGCCAGCAGCCCGGGACTAGCGGGAGGTAGCACAGATACGCAGTATTTT
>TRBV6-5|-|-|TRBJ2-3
CASSYSGGTDTQYF
TGTGCCAGCAGTTACTCGGGGGGTACAGATACGCAGTATTTT